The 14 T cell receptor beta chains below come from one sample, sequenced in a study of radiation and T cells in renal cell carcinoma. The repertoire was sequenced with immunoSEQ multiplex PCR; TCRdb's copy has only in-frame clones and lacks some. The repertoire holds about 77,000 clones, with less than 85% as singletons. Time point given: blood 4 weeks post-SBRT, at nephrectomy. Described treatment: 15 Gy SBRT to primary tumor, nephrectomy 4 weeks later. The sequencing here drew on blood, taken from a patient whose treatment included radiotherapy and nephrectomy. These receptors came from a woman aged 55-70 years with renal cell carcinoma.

CDR3 sequence reads: CASRGPGQGLSTEAFF. The CDR3, as DNA: TGTGCCAGTAGGGGACCCGGACAGGGGCTATCAACTGAAGCTTTCTTT. V and J are TRBV19 and TRBJ1-1, with 9 bases matching TRBD1. The germline CDR1 and CDR2 sequences are LNHDA and SQIVND (reference sequence). The CDR3 runs 16 residues. V gave up 6 bases and J gave up 5 bases; unmatched junction bases: 13.

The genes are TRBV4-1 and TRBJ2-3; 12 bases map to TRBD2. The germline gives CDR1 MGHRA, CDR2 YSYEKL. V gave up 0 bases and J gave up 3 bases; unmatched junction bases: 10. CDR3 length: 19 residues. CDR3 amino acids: CASSQDGLAGGFSTDTQYF. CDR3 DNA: TGCGCCAGCAGCCAAGATGGTCTAGCGGGGGGGTTTAGTACAGATACGCAGTATTTT.

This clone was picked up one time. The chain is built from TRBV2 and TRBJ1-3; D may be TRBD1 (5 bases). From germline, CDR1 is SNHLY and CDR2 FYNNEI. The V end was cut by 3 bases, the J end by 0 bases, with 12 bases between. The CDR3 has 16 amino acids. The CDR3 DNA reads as TGTGCCAGCAGTGATCGGGGCTCCCGCTCTGGAAACACCATATATTTT. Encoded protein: CASSDRGSRSGNTIYF.

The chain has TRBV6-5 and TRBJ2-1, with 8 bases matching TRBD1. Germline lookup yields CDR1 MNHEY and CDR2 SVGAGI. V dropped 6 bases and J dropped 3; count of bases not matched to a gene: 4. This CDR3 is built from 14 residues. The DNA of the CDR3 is TGTGCCAGCAGCGCAGGGGGCTACTACAATGAGCAGTTCTTC. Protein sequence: CASSAGGYYNEQFF.

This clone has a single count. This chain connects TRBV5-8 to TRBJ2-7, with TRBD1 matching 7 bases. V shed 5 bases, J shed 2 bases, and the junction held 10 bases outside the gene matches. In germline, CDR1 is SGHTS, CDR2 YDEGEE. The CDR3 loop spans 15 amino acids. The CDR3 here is CASSFPRQGTYEQYF. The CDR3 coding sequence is TGTGCCAGCAGTTTTCCGAGACAGGGCACCTACGAGCAGTACTTC.

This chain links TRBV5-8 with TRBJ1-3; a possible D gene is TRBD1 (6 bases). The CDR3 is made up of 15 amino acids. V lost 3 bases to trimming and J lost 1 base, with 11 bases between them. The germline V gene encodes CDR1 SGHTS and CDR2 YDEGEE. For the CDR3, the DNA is TGTGCCAGCAGCTCGGACAGAAGTTCTGGAAACACCATATATTTT. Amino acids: CASSSDRSSGNTIYF.

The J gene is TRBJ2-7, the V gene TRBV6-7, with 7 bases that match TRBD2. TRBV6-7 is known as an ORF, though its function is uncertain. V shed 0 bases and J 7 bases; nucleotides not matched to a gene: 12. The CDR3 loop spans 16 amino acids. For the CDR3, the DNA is TGTGCCAGCAGTTACTCGGGGGGGGAGAAAATTGGGGAGCAGTACTTC. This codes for CASSYSGGEKIGEQYF.

CDR3 bases: TGCGCCAGCGATGGACCAGGGGGCAACGGGGAGCTGTTTTTT. Its translation is CASDGPGGNGELFF. The chain is built from TRBV5-1 and TRBJ2-2; 8 positions agree with TRBD1. The CDR3 is made up of 14 amino acids. CDR1 and CDR2 from the germline V gene are SGHRS and YFSETQ. V shed 7 bases, J shed 7 bases, and the junction held 9 bases outside the gene matches.

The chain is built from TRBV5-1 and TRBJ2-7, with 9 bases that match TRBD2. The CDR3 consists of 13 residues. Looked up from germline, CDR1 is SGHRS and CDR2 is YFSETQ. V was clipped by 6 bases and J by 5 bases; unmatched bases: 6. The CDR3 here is CASKGGGAHEQYF. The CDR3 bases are TGCGCCAGCAAGGGCGGGGGGGCCCACGAGCAGTACTTC.

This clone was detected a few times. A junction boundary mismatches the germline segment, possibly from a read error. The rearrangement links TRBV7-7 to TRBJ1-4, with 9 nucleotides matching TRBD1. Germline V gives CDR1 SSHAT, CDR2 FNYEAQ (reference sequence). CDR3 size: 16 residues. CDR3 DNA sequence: TGTGCTAGCAGCCCCGGGACAGGGTATCCTAATGAAAAACTGTTTTTT. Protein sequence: CASSPGTGYPNEKLFF.

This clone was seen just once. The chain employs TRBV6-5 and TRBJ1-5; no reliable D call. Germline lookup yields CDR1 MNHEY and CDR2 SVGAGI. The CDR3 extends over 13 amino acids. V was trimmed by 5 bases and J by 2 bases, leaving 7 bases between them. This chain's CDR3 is CASSELRNQPQHF. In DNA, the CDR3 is TGTGCCAGCAGTGAGCTCCGCAATCAGCCCCAGCATTTT.

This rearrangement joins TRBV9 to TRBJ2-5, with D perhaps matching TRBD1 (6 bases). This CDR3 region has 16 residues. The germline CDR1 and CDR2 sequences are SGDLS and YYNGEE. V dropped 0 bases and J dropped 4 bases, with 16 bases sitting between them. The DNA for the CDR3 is TGTGCCAGCAGCGTAGAGGGAAGGGGGTGGGTAGAGACCCAGTACTTC. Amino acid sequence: CASSVEGRGWVETQYF. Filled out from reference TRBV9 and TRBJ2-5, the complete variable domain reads DSGVTQTPKHLITATGQRVTLRCSPRSGDLSVYWYQQSLDQGLQFLIQYYNGEERAKGNILERFSAQQFPDLHSELNLSSLELGDSALYFCASSVEGRGWVETQYFGPGTRLLVL.

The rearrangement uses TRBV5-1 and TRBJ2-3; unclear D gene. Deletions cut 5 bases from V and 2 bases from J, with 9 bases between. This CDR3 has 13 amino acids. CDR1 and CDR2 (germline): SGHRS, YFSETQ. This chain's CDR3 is CASSEQTTDTQYF. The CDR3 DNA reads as TGCGCCAGCAGTGAACAGACCACAGATACGCAGTATTTT.

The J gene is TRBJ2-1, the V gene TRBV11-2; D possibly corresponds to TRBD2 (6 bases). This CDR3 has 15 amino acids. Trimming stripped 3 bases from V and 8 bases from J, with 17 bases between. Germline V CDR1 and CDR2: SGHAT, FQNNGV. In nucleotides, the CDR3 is TGTGCCAGCAGCTTTCGAGGGAGGACCGATTATGAGCAGTTCTTC. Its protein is CASSFRGRTDYEQFF.